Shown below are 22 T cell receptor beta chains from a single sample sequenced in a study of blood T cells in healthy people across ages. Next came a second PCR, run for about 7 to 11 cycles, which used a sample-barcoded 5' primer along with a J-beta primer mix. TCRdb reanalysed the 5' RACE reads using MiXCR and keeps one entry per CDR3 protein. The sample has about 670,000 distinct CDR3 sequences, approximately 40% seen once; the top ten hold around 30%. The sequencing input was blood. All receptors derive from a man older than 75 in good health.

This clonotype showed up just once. CDR3 in DNA: TGTGCCAGCAGCCCCCTCCGAGGCAGTACCAGCTCCTACGAGCAGTACTTC. Protein sequence: CASSPLRGSTSSYEQYF. This chain uses TRBV3-1 with TRBJ2-7; D gene ambiguous. Germline lookup yields CDR1 LGHDT and CDR2 YNNKEL (reference sequence). V shed 4 bases and J shed 0 bases, with 19 bases lying between them. CDR3 length equals 17 residues.

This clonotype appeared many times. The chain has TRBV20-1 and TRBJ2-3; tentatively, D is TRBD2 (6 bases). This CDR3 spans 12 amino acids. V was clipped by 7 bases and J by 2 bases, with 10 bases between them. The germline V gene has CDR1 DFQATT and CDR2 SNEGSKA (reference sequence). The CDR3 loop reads CSDVADTDTQYF. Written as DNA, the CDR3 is TGCAGTGACGTAGCGGACACAGATACGCAGTATTTT.

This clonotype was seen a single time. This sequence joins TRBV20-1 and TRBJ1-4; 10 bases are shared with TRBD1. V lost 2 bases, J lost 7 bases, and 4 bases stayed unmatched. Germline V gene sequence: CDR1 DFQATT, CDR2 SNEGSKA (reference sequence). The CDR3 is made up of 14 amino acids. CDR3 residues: CSARSDRGIEKLFF. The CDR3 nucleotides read TGCAGTGCTAGATCGGACAGGGGGATTGAAAAACTGTTTTTT.

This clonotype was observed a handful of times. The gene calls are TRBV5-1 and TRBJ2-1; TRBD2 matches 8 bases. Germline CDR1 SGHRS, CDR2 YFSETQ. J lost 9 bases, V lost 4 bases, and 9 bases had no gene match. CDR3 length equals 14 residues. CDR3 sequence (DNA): TGCGCCAGCAGCCCGGAGGGACTAGGGGCTGAGCAGTTCTTC. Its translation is CASSPEGLGAEQFF.

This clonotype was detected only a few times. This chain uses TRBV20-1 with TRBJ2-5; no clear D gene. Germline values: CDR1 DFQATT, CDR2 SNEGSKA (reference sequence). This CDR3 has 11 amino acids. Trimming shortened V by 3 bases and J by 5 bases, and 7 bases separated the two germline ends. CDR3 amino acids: CSASQPETQYF. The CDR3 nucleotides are TGCAGTGCTAGTCAGCCGGAGACCCAGTACTTC.

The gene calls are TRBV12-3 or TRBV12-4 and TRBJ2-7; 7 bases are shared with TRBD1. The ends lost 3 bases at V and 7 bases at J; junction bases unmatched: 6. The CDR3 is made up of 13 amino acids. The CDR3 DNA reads TGTGCCAGCAGTTTGGGCAGGGGGTTTGAGCAGTACTTC. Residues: CASSLGRGFEQYF.

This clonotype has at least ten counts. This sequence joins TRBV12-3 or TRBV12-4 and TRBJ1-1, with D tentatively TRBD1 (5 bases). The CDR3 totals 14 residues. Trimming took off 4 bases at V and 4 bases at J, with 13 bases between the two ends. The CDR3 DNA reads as TGTGCCAGCAGTTCGGGGGAAGGAAGCACTGAAGCTTTCTTT. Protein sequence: CASSSGEGSTEAFF.

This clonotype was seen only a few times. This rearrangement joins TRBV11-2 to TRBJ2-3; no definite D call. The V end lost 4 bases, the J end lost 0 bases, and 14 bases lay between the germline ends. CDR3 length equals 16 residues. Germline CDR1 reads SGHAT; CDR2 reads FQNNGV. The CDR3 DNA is TGTGCCAGCAGCTCTTTTGGGCATACTAGCACAGATACGCAGTATTTT. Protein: CASSSFGHTSTDTQYF.

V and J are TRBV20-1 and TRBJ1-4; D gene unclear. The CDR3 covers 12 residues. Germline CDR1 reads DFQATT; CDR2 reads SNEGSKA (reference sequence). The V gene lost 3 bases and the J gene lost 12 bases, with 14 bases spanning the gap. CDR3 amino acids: CSASGTGIELFF. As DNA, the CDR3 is TGCAGTGCTAGCGGTACGGGAATAGAACTGTTTTTT.

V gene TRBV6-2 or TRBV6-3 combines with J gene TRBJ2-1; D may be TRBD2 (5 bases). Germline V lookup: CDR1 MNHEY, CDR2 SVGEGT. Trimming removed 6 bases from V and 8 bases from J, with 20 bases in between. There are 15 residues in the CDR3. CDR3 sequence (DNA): TGTGCCAGCAGACCCTCTGGCGGGCTATGGGATGAGCAGTTCTTC. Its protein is CASRPSGGLWDEQFF.

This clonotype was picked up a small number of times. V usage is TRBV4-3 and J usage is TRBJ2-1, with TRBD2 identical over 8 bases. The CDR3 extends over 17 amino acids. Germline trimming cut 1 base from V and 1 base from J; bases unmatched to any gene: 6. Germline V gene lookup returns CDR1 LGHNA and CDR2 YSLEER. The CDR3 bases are TGCGCCAGCAGCCAAGGGAGCGGGGGCCCATCCTACAATGAGCAGTTCTTC. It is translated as CASSQGSGGPSYNEQFF.

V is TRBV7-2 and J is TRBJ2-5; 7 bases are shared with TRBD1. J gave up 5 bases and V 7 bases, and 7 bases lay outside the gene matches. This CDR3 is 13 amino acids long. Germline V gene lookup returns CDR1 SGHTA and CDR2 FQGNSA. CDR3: CASNNRGVETQYF. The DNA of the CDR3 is TGTGCCAGCAACAACAGGGGAGTGGAGACCCAGTACTTC. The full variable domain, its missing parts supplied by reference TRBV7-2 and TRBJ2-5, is GAGVSQSPSNKVTEKGKDVELRCDPISGHTALYWYRQSLGQGLEFLIYFQGNSAPDKSGLPSDRFSAERTGGSVSTLTIQRTQQEDSAVYLCASNNRGVETQYFGPGTRLLVL.

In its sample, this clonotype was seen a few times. CDR3 in amino acids: CASSLPGTQPQHF. CDR3 nucleotides: TGTGCCAGCAGTTTACCAGGGACTCAGCCCCAGCATTTT. The V call is TRBV28, the J call TRBJ1-5, with D perhaps matching TRBD1 (5 bases). V lost 2 bases and J lost 6, with 8 bases in between. The CDR3 is 13 residues long. Germline-derived CDR1 and CDR2 are MDHEN and SYDVKM.

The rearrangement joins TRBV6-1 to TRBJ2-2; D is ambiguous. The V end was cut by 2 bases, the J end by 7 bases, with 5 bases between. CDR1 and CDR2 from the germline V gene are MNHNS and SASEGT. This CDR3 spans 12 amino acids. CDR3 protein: CASSENYGELFF. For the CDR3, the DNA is TGTGCCAGCAGTGAAAATTACGGGGAGCTGTTTTTT.

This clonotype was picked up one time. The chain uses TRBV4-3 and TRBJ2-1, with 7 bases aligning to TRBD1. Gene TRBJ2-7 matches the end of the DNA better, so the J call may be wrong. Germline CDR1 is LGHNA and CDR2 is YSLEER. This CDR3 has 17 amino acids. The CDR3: CASSQELGQSTYNEQYF. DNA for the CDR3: TGCGCCAGCAGCCAAGAGTTGGGACAGTCAACCTACAATGAGCAGTACTTC.

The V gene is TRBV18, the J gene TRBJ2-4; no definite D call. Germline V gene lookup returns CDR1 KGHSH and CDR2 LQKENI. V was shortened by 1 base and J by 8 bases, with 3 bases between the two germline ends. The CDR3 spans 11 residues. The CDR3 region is CASSPRDIQYF. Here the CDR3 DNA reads TGTGCCAGCTCACCACGGGACATTCAGTACTTC. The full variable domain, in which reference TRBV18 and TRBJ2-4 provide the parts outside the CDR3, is NAGVMQNPRHLVRRRGQEARLRCSPMKGHSHVYWYRQLPEEGLKFMVYLQKENIIDESGMPKERFSAEFPKEGPSILRIQQVVRGDSAAYFCASSPRDIQYFGAGTRLSVL.

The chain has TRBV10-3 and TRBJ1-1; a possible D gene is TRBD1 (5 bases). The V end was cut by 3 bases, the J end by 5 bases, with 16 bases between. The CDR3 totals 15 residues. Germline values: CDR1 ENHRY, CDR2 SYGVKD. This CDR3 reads CAISDLTQGGTEAFF. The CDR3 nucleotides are TGTGCCATCAGTGATCTCACTCAGGGAGGAACTGAAGCTTTCTTT.

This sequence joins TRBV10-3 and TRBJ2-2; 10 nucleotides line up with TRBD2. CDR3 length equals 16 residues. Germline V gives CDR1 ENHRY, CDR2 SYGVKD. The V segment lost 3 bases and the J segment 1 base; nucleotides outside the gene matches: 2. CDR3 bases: TGTGCCATCAGTGATCCTAGCGGGAGGAACACCGGGGAGCTGTTTTTT. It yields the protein CAISDPSGRNTGELFF.

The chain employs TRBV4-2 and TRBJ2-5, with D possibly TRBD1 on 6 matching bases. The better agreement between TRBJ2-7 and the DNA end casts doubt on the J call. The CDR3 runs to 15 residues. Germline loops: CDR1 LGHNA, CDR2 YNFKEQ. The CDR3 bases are TGTGCCAGCAGCCAAGAGGGCAGGGGAAATTACGAGCAGTACTTC. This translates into CASSQEGRGNYEQYF.

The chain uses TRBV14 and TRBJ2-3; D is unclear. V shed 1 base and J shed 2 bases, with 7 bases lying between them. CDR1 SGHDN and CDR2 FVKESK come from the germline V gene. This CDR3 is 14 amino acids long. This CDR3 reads CASSQGPLTDTQYF. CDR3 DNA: TGTGCCAGCAGCCAAGGCCCGCTCACAGATACGCAGTATTTT.

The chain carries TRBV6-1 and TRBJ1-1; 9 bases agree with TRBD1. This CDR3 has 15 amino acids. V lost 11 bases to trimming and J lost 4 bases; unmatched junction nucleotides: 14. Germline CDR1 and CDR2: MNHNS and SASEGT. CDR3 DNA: TGTGCCGTCGGACAGGGGTCTGTGTTTGGCACTGAAGCTTTCTTT. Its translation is CAVGQGSVFGTEAFF.

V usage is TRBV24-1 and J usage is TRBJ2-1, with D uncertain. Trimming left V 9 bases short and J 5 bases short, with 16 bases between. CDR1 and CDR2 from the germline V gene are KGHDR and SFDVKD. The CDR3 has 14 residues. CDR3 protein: CATGSLNGDNEQFF. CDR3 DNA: TGTGCCACCGGATCGTTGAACGGTGACAATGAGCAGTTCTTC.